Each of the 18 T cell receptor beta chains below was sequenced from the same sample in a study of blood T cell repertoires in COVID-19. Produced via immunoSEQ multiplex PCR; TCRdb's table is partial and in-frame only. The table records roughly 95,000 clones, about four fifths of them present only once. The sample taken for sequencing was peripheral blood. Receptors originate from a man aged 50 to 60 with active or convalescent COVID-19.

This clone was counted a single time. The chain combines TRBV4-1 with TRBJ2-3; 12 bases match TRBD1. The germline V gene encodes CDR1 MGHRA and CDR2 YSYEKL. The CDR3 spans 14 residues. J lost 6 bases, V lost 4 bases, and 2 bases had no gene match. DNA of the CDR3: TGCGCCAGCAGCCGGGACAGGGGGCGTGATACGCAGTATTTT. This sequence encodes CASSRDRGRDTQYF.

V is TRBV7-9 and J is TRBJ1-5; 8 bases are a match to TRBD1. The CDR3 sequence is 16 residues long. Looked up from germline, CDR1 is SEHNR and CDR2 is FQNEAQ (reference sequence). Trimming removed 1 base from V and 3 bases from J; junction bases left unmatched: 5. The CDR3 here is CASSLGRGLFNQPQHF. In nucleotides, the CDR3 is TGTGCCAGCAGCTTAGGCAGGGGGCTTTTCAATCAGCCCCAGCATTTT.

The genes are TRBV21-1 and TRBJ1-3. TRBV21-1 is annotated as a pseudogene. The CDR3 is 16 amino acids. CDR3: CASSKGEGGYGNTIYF. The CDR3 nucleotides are TGTGCCAGCAGCAAAGGGGAGGGGGGGTATGGAAACACCATATATTTT.

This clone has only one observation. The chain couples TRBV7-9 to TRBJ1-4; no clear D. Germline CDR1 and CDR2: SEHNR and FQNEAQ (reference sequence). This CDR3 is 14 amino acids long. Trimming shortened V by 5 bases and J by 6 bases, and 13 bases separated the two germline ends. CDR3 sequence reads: CASSPLSLYEKLFF. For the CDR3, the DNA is TGTGCCAGCAGCCCCCTTTCGCTATATGAAAAACTGTTTTTT.

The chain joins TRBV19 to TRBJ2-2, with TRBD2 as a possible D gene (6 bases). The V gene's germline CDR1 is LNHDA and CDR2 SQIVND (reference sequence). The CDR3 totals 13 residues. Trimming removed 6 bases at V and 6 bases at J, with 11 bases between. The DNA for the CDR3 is TGTGCCAGTAGCCTCAGGGAGGCCGGGGAGCTGTTTTTT. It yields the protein CASSLREAGELFF.

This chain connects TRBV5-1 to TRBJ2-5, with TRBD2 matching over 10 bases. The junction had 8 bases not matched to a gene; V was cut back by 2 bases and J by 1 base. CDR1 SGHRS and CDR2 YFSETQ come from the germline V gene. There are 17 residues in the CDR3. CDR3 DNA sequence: TGCGCCAGCAGCTTAAGTGGCTTAGCGGGGGGCCAAGAGACCCAGTACTTC. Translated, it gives CASSLSGLAGGQETQYF.

The CDR3 coding sequence is TGTGCCAGCTCCACAGGAAGTATGAACACTGAAGCTTTCTTT. This translates into CASSTGSMNTEAFF. The V gene is TRBV18, the J gene TRBJ1-1; weak D call: TRBD1 (5 bases). Germline V lookup: CDR1 KGHSH, CDR2 LQKENI. The CDR3 has 14 amino acids. The V gene lost 6 bases and the J gene lost 0 bases, with 11 bases spanning the gap. Full variable domain (remainder filled in from reference TRBV18 and TRBJ1-1): NAGVMQNPRHLVRRRGQEARLRCSPMKGHSHVYWYRQLPEEGLKFMVYLQKENIIDESGMPKERFSAEFPKEGPSILRIQQVVRGDSAAYFCASSTGSMNTEAFFGQGTRLTVV.

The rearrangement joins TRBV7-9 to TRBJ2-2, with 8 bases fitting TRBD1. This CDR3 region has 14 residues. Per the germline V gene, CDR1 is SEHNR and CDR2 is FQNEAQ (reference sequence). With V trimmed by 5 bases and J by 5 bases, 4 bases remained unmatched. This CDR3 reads CASSPTGVTGELFF. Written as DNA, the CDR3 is TGTGCCAGCAGCCCGACAGGGGTTACCGGGGAGCTGTTTTTT.

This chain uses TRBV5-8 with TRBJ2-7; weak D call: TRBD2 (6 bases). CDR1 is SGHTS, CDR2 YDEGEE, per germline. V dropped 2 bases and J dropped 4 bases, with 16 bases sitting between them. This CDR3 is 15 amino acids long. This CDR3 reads CASSLRGSRGYEQYV. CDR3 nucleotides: TGTGCCAGCAGCTTACGGGGGAGTAGAGGATACGAGCAGTACGTC.

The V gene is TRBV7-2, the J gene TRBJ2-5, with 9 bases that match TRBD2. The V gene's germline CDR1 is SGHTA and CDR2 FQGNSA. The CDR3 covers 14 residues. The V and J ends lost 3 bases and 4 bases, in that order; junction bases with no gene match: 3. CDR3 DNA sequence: TGTGCCAGCAGCTTTCTAGCGGGACTAGAGACCCAGTACTTC. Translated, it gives CASSFLAGLETQYF.

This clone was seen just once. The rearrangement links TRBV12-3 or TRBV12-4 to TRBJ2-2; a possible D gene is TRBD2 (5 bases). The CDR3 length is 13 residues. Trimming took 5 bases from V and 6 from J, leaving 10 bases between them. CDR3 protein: CASSVERAGELFF. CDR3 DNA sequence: TGTGCCAGCAGTGTCGAGAGGGCCGGGGAGCTGTTTTTT.

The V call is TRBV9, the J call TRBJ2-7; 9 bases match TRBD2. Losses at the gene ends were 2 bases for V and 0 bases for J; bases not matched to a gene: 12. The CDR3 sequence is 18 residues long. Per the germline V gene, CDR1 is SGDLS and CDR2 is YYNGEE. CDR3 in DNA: TGTGCCAGCAGCGTCCGTCAGCGGGGGGCCCCCTACTCCTACGAGCAGTACTTC. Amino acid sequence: CASSVRQRGAPYSYEQYF.

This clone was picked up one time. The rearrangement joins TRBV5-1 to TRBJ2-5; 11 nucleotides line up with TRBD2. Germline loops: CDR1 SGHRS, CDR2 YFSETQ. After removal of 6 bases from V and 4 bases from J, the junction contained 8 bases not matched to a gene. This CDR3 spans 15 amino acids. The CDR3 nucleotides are TGCGCCAGCACCACCCTTAGCGGGGGGGGAGAGACCCAGTACTTC. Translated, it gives CASTTLSGGGETQYF. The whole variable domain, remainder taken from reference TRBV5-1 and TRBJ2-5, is KAGVTQTPRYLIKTRGQQVTLSCSPISGHRSVSWYQQTPGQGLQFLFEYFSETQRNKGNFPGRFSGRQFSNSRSEMNVSTLELGDSALYLCASTTLSGGGETQYFGPGTRLLVL.

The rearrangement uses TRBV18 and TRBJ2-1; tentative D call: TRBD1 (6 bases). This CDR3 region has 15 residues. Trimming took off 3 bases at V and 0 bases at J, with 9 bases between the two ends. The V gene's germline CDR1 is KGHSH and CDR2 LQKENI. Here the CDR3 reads CASSPQGSSYNEQFF. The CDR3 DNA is TGTGCCAGCTCACCTCAGGGGAGCTCCTACAATGAGCAGTTCTTC.

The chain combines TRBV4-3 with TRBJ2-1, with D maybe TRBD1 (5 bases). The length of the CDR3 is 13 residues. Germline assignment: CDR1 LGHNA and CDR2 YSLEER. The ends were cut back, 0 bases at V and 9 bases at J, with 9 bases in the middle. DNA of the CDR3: TGCGCCAGCAGCCAAGACCCTCAGGGTGAGCAGTTCTTC. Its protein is CASSQDPQGEQFF.

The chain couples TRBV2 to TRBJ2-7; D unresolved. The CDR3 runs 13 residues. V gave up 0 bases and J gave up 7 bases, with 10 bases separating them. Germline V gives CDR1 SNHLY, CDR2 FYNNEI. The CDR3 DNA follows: TGTGCCAGCAGTGAAGCGCGAGGTGGGGAGCAGTACGTC. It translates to CASSEARGGEQYV.

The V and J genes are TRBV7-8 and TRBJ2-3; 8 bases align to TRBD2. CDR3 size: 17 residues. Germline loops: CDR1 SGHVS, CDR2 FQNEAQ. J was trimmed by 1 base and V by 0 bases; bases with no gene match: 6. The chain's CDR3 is CASSLAVAGPGTDTQYF. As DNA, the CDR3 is TGTGCCAGCAGCTTAGCGGTAGCGGGGCCCGGCACAGATACGCAGTATTTT.

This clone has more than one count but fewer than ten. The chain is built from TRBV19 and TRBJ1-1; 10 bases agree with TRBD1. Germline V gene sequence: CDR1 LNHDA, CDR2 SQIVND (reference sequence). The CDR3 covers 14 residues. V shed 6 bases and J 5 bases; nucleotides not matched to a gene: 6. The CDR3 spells CASRGQGRYTEAFF. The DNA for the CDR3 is TGTGCCAGTAGGGGACAGGGGAGGTATACTGAAGCTTTCTTT.